Included here is one TCR beta chain sequence, with context. The protocol was immunoSEQ multiplex PCR, while the TCRdb copy is restricted to in-frame clones and leaves out a portion. The sample records roughly 79,000 clones, more than 80% being singletons. CDR3 length: 15 residues. Germline-derived CDR1 and CDR2 are MRHNA and SNTAGT. Trimming took 4 bases from V and 0 from J, leaving 11 bases between them. The sample is drawn from a study of control samples from healthy donors and cancer patients. This TCR was recovered from a man aged 45-65 years in good health. The rearrangement joins TRBV6-4 to TRBJ2-3; D assignment may be TRBD1 or TRBD2 (5 bases each). Sample: blood. CDR3 protein: CASSVGTASTDTQYF. The CDR3 coding sequence is TGTGCCAGCAGTGTTGGGACGGCTAGCACAGATACGCAGTATTTT.